Each of the 29 T cell receptor beta chains below was sequenced from the same sample in a study of spatial heterogeneity in lung cancer. Time point indicated: sample taken at primary tumor resection. Without sorting, whole RNA was sequenced from tumor, nontumor lung or frozen PBMC. TCRdb re-analysed the 5' RACE reads in MiXCR, keeping a single row per CDR3 protein. The table includes 36,000 or so distinct CDR3 sequences, around 5.5% detected once. Source: PBMCs, taken at surgery. The receptors come from a female donor with early-stage non-small cell lung cancer.

This clonotype has a count of ten or more. Here the CDR3 DNA reads TGCAGCGTCATTCGGAGTTCGGGGGCTAGCACAGATACGCAGTATTTT. Translating gives CSVIRSSGASTDTQYF. The chain couples TRBV29-1 to TRBJ2-3; D may be TRBD1 or TRBD2 (6 bases each). The CDR3 contains 16 residues. In germline, CDR1 is SQVTM, CDR2 ANQGSEA. V was cut by 6 bases and J by 0 bases, with 19 bases left in between.

In this sample, this clonotype turned up many times. The CDR3 DNA sequence: TGCAGTGCTAGCCATTCCTCGGGTTCACCCCTCCACTTT. This encodes CSASHSSGSPLHF. The chain couples TRBV20-1 to TRBJ1-6; the D is unclear. Trimming took off 3 bases at V and 9 bases at J, with 12 bases between the two ends. Germline lookup yields CDR1 DFQATT and CDR2 SNEGSKA (reference sequence). This CDR3 contains 13 residues.

This clonotype rates as medium-sized. The gene calls are TRBV29-1 and TRBJ2-1; 13 positions agree with TRBD2. J was trimmed by 10 bases and V by 7 bases; bases with no gene match: 16. Looked up from germline, CDR1 is SQVTM and CDR2 is ANQGSEA. This CDR3 has 16 residues. In nucleotides, the CDR3 is TGCAGCGCCCAAGGGGTACTAGCGGGAGGGTCAGAGGAGCAGTTCTTC. It yields the protein CSAQGVLAGGSEEQFF.

The chain links TRBV2 to TRBJ2-2; 12 nucleotides align to TRBD2. The V and J ends lost 6 bases and 3 bases, in that order; junction bases with no gene match: 2. This CDR3 has 15 residues. From germline, CDR1 is SNHLY and CDR2 FYNNEI. CDR3: CASSWTSGDTGELFF. The CDR3 DNA is TGTGCCAGCAGCTGGACTAGCGGGGACACCGGGGAGCTGTTTTTT.

As to this clonotype: Being one base from a much bigger clone, this may be a read error. The rearrangement links TRBV3-1 to TRBJ2-7; D is unclear. CDR3 length: 13 amino acids. Germline V gene data show CDR1 as LGHDT and CDR2 as YNNKEL (reference sequence). CDR3 protein: CASCQYGTYEQYF. CDR3 sequence (DNA): TGTGCCAGCTGCCAATACGGAACCTACGAGCAGTACTTC.

This clonotype was recorded at least ten times. The chain recombines TRBV5-6 with TRBJ1-1; D might be TRBD1 (5 bases). The V end was cut by 1 base, the J end by 2 bases, with 9 bases between. CDR1 SGHDT and CDR2 YYEEEE come from the germline V gene. The CDR3 sequence is 14 residues long. In DNA form, the CDR3 reads TGTGCCAGCAGCTTGTGGGGGAGAAACACTGAAGCTTTCTTT. The encoded protein is CASSLWGRNTEAFF. Based on the CDR3 plus reference TRBV5-6 and TRBJ1-1, the full variable domain is DAGVTQSPTHLIKTRGQQVTLRCSPKSGHDTVSWYQQALGQGPQFIFQYYEEEERQRGNFPDRFSGHQFPNYSSELNVNALLLGDSALYLCASSLWGRNTEAFFGQGTRLTVV.

This clonotype was seen at least ten times. V and J are TRBV5-1 and TRBJ2-7, with D perhaps TRBD1 (5 bases). V was pared by 0 bases and J by 3 bases, with 13 bases between. Per the germline V gene, CDR1 is SGHRS and CDR2 is YFSETQ. This CDR3 has 15 residues. In DNA form, the CDR3 reads TGCGCCAGCAGCTTGGCGGCAGGGCCGCACTACGAGCAGTACTTC. Its translation is CASSLAAGPHYEQYF.

This clonotype was recorded many times. The chain links TRBV6-4 to TRBJ2-3; D remains unclear. Germline V gives CDR1 MRHNA, CDR2 SNTAGT. V was trimmed by 3 bases and J by 2 bases, leaving 12 bases between them. The CDR3 runs 15 residues. CDR3 in DNA: TGTGCCAGCAGTGAAGGGCCTGGGGACACAGATACGCAGTATTTT. Translating gives CASSEGPGDTDTQYF.

The chain employs TRBV7-2 and TRBJ2-1; D may be TRBD2 (5 bases). Germline CDR1 reads SGHTA; CDR2 reads FQGNSA. V was cut by 5 bases and J by 14 bases, with 16 bases left in between. The length of the CDR3 is 12 residues. CDR3 region: CASSRAGGSEFF. The CDR3 bases are TGTGCCAGCAGCCGGGCCGGCGGGTCGGAGTTCTTC.

This clonotype was observed at least ten times. V gene TRBV20-1 combines with J gene TRBJ2-1; 9 bases are a match to TRBD2. V lost 3 bases, J lost 7 bases, and 4 bases stayed unmatched. CDR1 is DFQATT, CDR2 SNEGSKA, per germline (reference sequence). CDR3 size: 13 residues. CDR3: CSASRLAGNEQFF. The CDR3 DNA reads as TGCAGTGCTAGTCGGCTAGCGGGGAATGAGCAGTTCTTC.

Many counts were recorded for this clonotype. The chain recombines TRBV27 with TRBJ2-7, with D maybe TRBD2 (6 bases). Trimming cost V 3 bases and J 2 bases, with 11 bases left between them. Germline V lookup: CDR1 MNHEY, CDR2 SMNVEV (reference sequence). The length of the CDR3 is 14 residues. This CDR3 reads CASSFAGPTYEQYF. The CDR3 DNA follows: TGTGCCAGCAGTTTTGCGGGGCCAACCTACGAGCAGTACTTC.

In its sample, this clonotype was seen many times. This chain links TRBV5-1 with TRBJ2-1, with 12 nucleotides matching TRBD1. The V gene's germline CDR1 is SGHRS and CDR2 YFSETQ. The CDR3 length is 16 residues. The V segment lost 4 bases and the J segment 12 bases; nucleotides outside the gene matches: 14. Here the CDR3 reads CASSELTGTGGAGQFF. The CDR3 coding sequence is TGCGCCAGCAGCGAATTAACCGGGACAGGGGGCGCGGGGCAGTTCTTC.

The CDR3 loop is CASSGGHLSSYNEQFF. The CDR3, as DNA: TGTGCCAGCAGTGGGGGACACTTGAGCTCCTACAATGAGCAGTTCTTC. This chain links TRBV6-1 with TRBJ2-1; possibly TRBD1 for D (6 bases). V was trimmed by 4 bases and J by 0 bases, leaving 13 bases between them. Per the germline V gene, CDR1 is MNHNS and CDR2 is SASEGT. This CDR3 is built from 16 residues.

This clonotype was counted ten times or more. The rearrangement uses TRBV29-1 and TRBJ1-2; the D gene is possibly TRBD1 (5 bases). The CDR3 length is 12 residues. Trimming removed 4 bases from V and 8 bases from J, with 14 bases in between. Germline CDR1 reads SQVTM; CDR2 reads ANQGSEA. CDR3 in amino acids: CSVAVGYRGYTF. For the CDR3, the DNA is TGCAGCGTTGCGGTAGGGTACAGGGGCTACACCTTC. Combining the CDR3 with reference TRBV29-1 and TRBJ1-2 gives the whole variable domain SAVISQKPSRDICQRGTSLTIQCQVDSQVTMMFWYRQQPGQSLTLIATANQGSEATYESGFVIDKFPISRPNLTFSTLTVSNMSPEDSSIYLCSVAVGYRGYTFGSGTRLTVV.

This clonotype occurred many times. V and J are TRBV20-1 and TRBJ1-6; D is unclear. The CDR3 length is 14 residues. CDR1 is DFQATT, CDR2 SNEGSKA, per germline (reference sequence). V dropped 4 bases and J dropped 9 bases, with 16 bases sitting between them. CDR3 residues: CSAMQILVGSPLHF. CDR3 bases: TGCAGTGCTATGCAAATCCTCGTGGGTTCACCCCTCCACTTT.

The rearrangement uses TRBV10-2 and TRBJ2-1; weak D call: TRBD2 (5 bases). This CDR3 has 15 residues. V was shortened by 6 bases and J by 6 bases, with 18 bases between the two germline ends. Germline assignment: CDR1 WSHSY and CDR2 SAAADI. This CDR3 is CASSVSSSPLNEQFF. CDR3 sequence (DNA): TGCGCCAGCAGCGTTTCTAGCTCCCCCCTCAATGAGCAGTTCTTC.

This clonotype has ten or more counts. The chain joins TRBV27 to TRBJ1-1, with 7 bases matching TRBD1. This CDR3 is built from 17 residues. The germline V gene has CDR1 MNHEY and CDR2 SMNVEV (reference sequence). The J segment lost 4 bases and the V segment lost 5 bases, leaving 16 bases of the junction unmatched. Here the CDR3 DNA reads TGTGCCAGCAGTAAGGACAACAGGGGTCTCTGGAGCACTGAAGCTTTCTTT. This translates into CASSKDNRGLWSTEAFF.

This clonotype was counted ten times or more. This sequence joins TRBV6-2 or TRBV6-3 and TRBJ2-7, with D uncertain. The V gene lost 2 bases and the J gene lost 3 bases, with 14 bases spanning the gap. The CDR3 has 15 residues. Per the germline V gene, CDR1 is MNHEY and CDR2 is SVGEGT. CDR3: CASSYATGPFYEQYF. For the CDR3, the DNA is TGTGCCAGCAGTTACGCGACGGGCCCTTTCTACGAGCAGTACTTC.

This clonotype was counted at least ten times. The genes are TRBV7-2 and TRBJ2-5; 10 bases are a match to TRBD1. Germline assignment: CDR1 SGHTA and CDR2 FQGNSA. After removal of 4 bases from V and 5 bases from J, the junction contained 7 bases not matched to a gene. The CDR3 contains 15 residues. The CDR3 here is CASSYSGTGAETQYF. The CDR3 region has the DNA TGTGCCAGCAGCTACTCCGGGACAGGGGCCGAGACCCAGTACTTC.

At least ten counts were recorded for this clonotype. The chain couples TRBV5-1 to TRBJ2-7; either TRBD1 or TRBD2 may fit D (5 bases each). Germline V CDR1 and CDR2: SGHRS, YFSETQ. The CDR3 extends over 15 amino acids. V was pared by 0 bases and J by 0 bases, with 10 bases between. The CDR3 sequence is CASSLAGTNSYEQYF. The CDR3 nucleotides read TGCGCCAGCAGCTTGGCCGGGACCAACTCCTACGAGCAGTACTTC. Using reference TRBV5-1 and TRBJ2-7 for the parts outside the CDR3, the full variable domain is KAGVTQTPRYLIKTRGQQVTLSCSPISGHRSVSWYQQTPGQGLQFLFEYFSETQRNKGNFPGRFSGRQFSNSRSEMNVSTLELGDSALYLCASSLAGTNSYEQYFGPGTRLTVT.

There are many counts of this clonotype. The V and J genes are TRBV6-2 or TRBV6-3 and TRBJ2-7; a weak D match, TRBD1 (5 bases). CDR1 MNHEY and CDR2 SVGEGT come from the germline V gene. V was pared by 0 bases and J by 2 bases, with 11 bases between. This CDR3 is 15 amino acids long. The CDR3 region has the DNA TGTGCCAGCAGTTACTCACCGACAGAAACCTACGAGCAGTACTTC. Protein sequence: CASSYSPTETYEQYF.

In its sample, this clonotype was seen many times. A junction end diverges from the germline sequence, so it may reflect a read error. V is TRBV7-2 and J is TRBJ2-5; 9 bases agree with TRBD2. CDR1 and CDR2 (germline): SGHTA, FQGNSA. The CDR3 runs to 14 residues. The CDR3 here is CASSLAGAQETQYF. The CDR3 DNA sequence: TGTGCCAGCAGTTTAGCGGGGGCTCAAGAGACCCAGTACTTC.

This clonotype was counted at least ten times. The chain is built from TRBV12-3 or TRBV12-4 and TRBJ1-2; D uncertain. Trimming removed 6 bases from V and 5 bases from J, with 7 bases in between. CDR3 size: 11 residues. CDR3 region: CASSNSYGYTF. The CDR3 nucleotides are TGTGCCAGCAGCAACAGTTATGGCTACACCTTC.

This clonotype was seen repeatedly, ten times or more. The chain links TRBV5-1 to TRBJ2-5; D possibly corresponds to TRBD2 (6 bases). The CDR3 extends over 13 amino acids. Germline assignment: CDR1 SGHRS and CDR2 YFSETQ. The germline V and J ends were trimmed by 4 bases and 2 bases, with 9 bases remaining between them. CDR3: CASSPGDQETQYF. In DNA, the CDR3 is TGCGCCAGCAGCCCGGGGGATCAAGAGACCCAGTACTTC.

This clonotype was seen a handful of times. This chain joins TRBV7-9 and TRBJ2-5, with D tentatively TRBD1 or TRBD2 (5 bases each). The germline gives CDR1 SEHNR, CDR2 FQNEAQ (reference sequence). V was cut by 5 bases and J by 7 bases, with 20 bases left in between. There are 15 residues in the CDR3. The CDR3: CASSPPGTVFRTQYF. The CDR3 DNA follows: TGTGCCAGCAGCCCACCCGGGACCGTCTTTAGGACCCAGTACTTC.

This clonotype is labeled as medium-sized. The V call is TRBV2, the J call TRBJ2-1; 13 bases fit TRBD2. V dropped 7 bases and J dropped 3; count of bases not matched to a gene: 12. The CDR3 runs 18 residues. The germline CDR1 and CDR2 sequences are SNHLY and FYNNEI. The CDR3 region has the DNA TGTGCCAGCAAGACTACTAGCGGGGGGGCCGTGGGCTACAATGAGCAGTTCTTC. It specifies CASKTTSGGAVGYNEQFF. The full variable domain, completed using reference TRBV2 and TRBJ2-1, is EPEVTQTPSHQVTQMGQEVILRCVPISNHLYFYWYRQILGQKVEFLVSFYNNEISEKSEIFDDQFSVERPDGSNFTLKIRSTKLEDSAMYFCASKTTSGGAVGYNEQFFGPGTRLTVL.

The table lists this clonotype with many counts. This chain's CDR3 is CSAQTGTGADTQYF. As DNA, the CDR3 is TGCAGTGCCCAGACCGGGACCGGAGCAGATACGCAGTATTTT. The chain employs TRBV20-1 and TRBJ2-3; D assignment may be TRBD1 or TRBD2 (5 bases each). V lost 6 bases and J lost 4, with 17 bases in between. The CDR3 spans 14 residues. Per the germline V gene, CDR1 is DFQATT and CDR2 is SNEGSKA (reference sequence).

This clonotype came up many times. V usage is TRBV10-3 and J usage is TRBJ2-5; D may match TRBD1 or TRBD2 (5 bases each). The V and J ends lost 3 bases and 5 bases respectively, with 10 bases between them. Germline V gene data show CDR1 as ENHRY and CDR2 as SYGVKD. The CDR3 has 13 residues. Written as DNA, the CDR3 is TGTGCCATCAGTGATGTCGAGGGGGAGACCCAGTACTTC. It encodes CAISDVEGETQYF.

This clonotype has at least ten counts. This chain uses TRBV20-1 with TRBJ1-1, with TRBD1 identical over 10 bases. The length of the CDR3 is 15 residues. CDR1 and CDR2 from the germline V gene are DFQATT and SNEGSKA (reference sequence). Trimming cost V 0 bases and J 5 bases; bases outside gene matches: 6. The DNA of the CDR3 is TGCAGTGCTAGAGATCTGGGACAGGGGAATACTGAAGCTTTCTTT. This gives the protein CSARDLGQGNTEAFF.